Included here is one TCR beta chain sequence, with context. The table came from immunoSEQ multiplex PCR; TCRdb's copy has only in-frame clones and leaves some out. This sample has more than 85,000 clones, with just over 90% found just once. This entry is derived from a study of control samples from healthy donors and cancer patients. CDR1 is MNHEY, CDR2 SVGEGT, per germline. CDR3 size: 14 residues. The ends were cut back, 2 bases at V and 2 bases at J, with 9 bases in the middle. This chain uses TRBV6-2 or TRBV6-3 with TRBJ1-2; D not certain. The receptor comes from a woman younger than 30 in good health. Sequencing input: blood. The CDR3 coding sequence is TGTGCCAGCAGTTACGTGGACGGGAACTATGGCTACACCTTC. Its protein is CASSYVDGNYGYTF.